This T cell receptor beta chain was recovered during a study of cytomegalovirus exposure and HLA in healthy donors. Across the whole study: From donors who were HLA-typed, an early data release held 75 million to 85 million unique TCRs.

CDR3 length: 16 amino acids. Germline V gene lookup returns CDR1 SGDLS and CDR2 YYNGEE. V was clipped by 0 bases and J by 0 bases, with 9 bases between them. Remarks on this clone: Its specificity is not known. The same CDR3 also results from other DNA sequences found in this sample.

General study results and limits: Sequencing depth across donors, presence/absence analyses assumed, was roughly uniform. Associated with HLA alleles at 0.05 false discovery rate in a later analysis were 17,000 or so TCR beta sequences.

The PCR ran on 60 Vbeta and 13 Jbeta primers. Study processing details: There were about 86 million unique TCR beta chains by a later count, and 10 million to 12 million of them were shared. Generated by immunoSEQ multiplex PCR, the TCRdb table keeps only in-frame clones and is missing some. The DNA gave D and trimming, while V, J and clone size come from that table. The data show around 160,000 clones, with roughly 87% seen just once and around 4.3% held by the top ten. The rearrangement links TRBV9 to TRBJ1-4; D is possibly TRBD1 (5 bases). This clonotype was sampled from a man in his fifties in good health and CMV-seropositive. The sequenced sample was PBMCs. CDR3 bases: TGTGCCAGCAGCGTAGCCGGGGGAGCAACTAATGAAAAACTGTTTTTT. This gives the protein CASSVAGGATNEKLFF.